A selection of T cell receptor beta chains follows, all from one sample in a study of CD8 T cells in Susac syndrome. TCRdb independently ran MiXCR on the immunoSEQ multiplex PCR reads; one entry per CDR3 protein. The data hold about 300,000 distinct CDR3 sequences, with 85% observed a single time. Sequencing was done on a sample of CD8+ T cells from PBMCs. The source of these receptors is a human donor with multiple sclerosis. Both conserved end residues are part of each CDR3. Each record gives: CDR3 protein, CDR3 DNA, clone size, V gene, J gene, D gene. A D gene is named only where the DNA matches it firmly. Only some rows state a clone size, as once, few, many or a class for expanded clones.

CASSYIAGGPKETQYF	TGTGCCAGCAGTTACATAGCGGGAGGGCCGAAAGAGACCCAGTACTTC	.	TRBV6-2/TRBV6-3	TRBJ2-5	TRBD2
CASSHGLAGGMDTQYF	TGCGCCAGCAGCCATGGACTAGCGGGAGGCATGGATACGCAGTATTTT	.	TRBV4-3	TRBJ2-3	TRBD2
CASSLQAGGAEQYF	TGTGCCAGCAGCTTACAAGCGGGAGGCGCCGAGCAGTACTTC	.	TRBV7-6	TRBJ2-7	TRBD2
CASSLEGGPGNEQFF	TGTGCCAGCAGCCTAGAGGGAGGGCCGGGTAATGAGCAGTTCTTC	.	TRBV7-9	TRBJ2-1	TRBD2
CGRGPMNTEAFF	TGCGGCAGGGGGCCGATGAACACTGAAGCTTTCTTT	few	TRBV20-1	TRBJ1-1	TRBD1
CSVEWLAAQRETQYF	TGCAGCGTTGAGTGGCTAGCCGCCCAGCGAGAGACCCAGTACTTC	.	TRBV29-1	TRBJ2-5	.
CASSLSTRNQETQYF	TGTGCCAGCAGCTTGTCTACCAGGAACCAAGAGACCCAGTACTTC	.	TRBV5-6	TRBJ2-5	.
CASRDPDRTNQPQHF	TGTGCCAGCAGAGATCCTGACAGGACCAATCAGCCCCAGCATTTT	.	TRBV28	TRBJ1-5	.
CASSLWQSDTQYF	TGTGCCAGCAGTTTGTGGCAATCGGATACGCAGTATTTT	.	TRBV27	TRBJ2-3	.
CASSQGFIGGGNEKLFF	TGCGCCAGCAGCCAAGGCTTCATAGGGGGCGGCAATGAAAAACTGTTTTTT	.	TRBV4-3	TRBJ1-4	TRBD1
CASSFSRDESSYEQYF	TGTGCCAGTAGTTTTAGCCGGGACGAGAGCTCCTACGAGCAGTACTTC	.	TRBV19	TRBJ2-7	.
CASSQAGTGNEKLFF	TGTGCCAGCAGCCAGGCCGGGACGGGGAATGAAAAACTGTTTTTT	.	TRBV14	TRBJ1-4	.
CASSSPGISSF	TGTGCCAGCAGCTCCCCAGGCATTTCCTCCTTC	.	TRBV7-9	TRBJ2-1	.
CASSLGFGTPGGGYGYTF	TGTGCCAGCAGCTTAGGGTTCGGGACTCCGGGAGGGGGCTATGGCTACACCTTC	.	TRBV11-2	TRBJ1-2	.
CASSLSPGASGNTEAFF	TGTGCCAGCAGTTTATCTCCAGGAGCGTCTGGCAACACTGAAGCTTTCTTT	few	TRBV27	TRBJ1-1	.
CATELRGQGVEQYF	TGTGCCACCGAACTCAGGGGGCAAGGGGTCGAGCAGTACTTC	.	TRBV15	TRBJ2-7	TRBD1
CASNGYSGNLYNEQFF	TGTGCCAGCAATGGATATAGCGGGAACCTCTACAATGAGCAGTTCTTC	.	TRBV28	TRBJ2-1	TRBD2
CASARVPTDTQYF	TGTGCCAGCGCCCGGGTCCCTACAGATACGCAGTATTTT	.	TRBV2	TRBJ2-3	.
CASSPGQGRHATNEKLFF	TGTGCCAGCAGTCCTGGACAGGGGCGACATGCAACTAATGAAAAACTGTTTTTT	.	TRBV28	TRBJ1-4	TRBD1
CASSYGTAATEAFF	TGTGCCAGCAGTTACGGGACCGCGGCCACTGAAGCTTTCTTT	.	TRBV27	TRBJ1-1	.
CASSLEGTGGEQYF	TGTGCCAGCAGTTTAGAGGGGACAGGGGGCGAGCAGTACTTC	.	TRBV27	TRBJ2-7	TRBD1
CASSALRPFIIAKNIQYF	TGTGCCAGCAGCGCTTTACGGCCCTTCATCATAGCCAAAAACATTCAGTACTTC	.	TRBV11-2	TRBJ2-4	.
CASSYSKAFF	TGTGCCAGCAGTTACTCGAAGGCTTTCTTT	.	TRBV6-2/TRBV6-3	TRBJ1-1	.
CASWDRDQPQHF	TGTGCCAGTTGGGACAGAGATCAGCCCCAGCATTTT	.	TRBV19	TRBJ1-5	TRBD1
CASSLGLGLFPHEQYF	TGTGCCAGCAGTTTGGGGCTGGGTCTTTTTCCCCACGAGCAGTACTTC	few	TRBV27	TRBJ2-7	.
CSAYRGYEQYF	TGCAGCGCATACAGGGGGTACGAGCAGTACTTC	.	TRBV29-1	TRBJ2-7	TRBD1
CASSLDGQGFSGYTF	TGTGCCAGCAGCTTAGATGGACAGGGCTTCTCTGGCTACACCTTC	.	TRBV7-8	TRBJ1-2	TRBD1
CASSYGAGVNTEAFF	TGTGCCAGCAGTTATGGGGCAGGGGTGAACACTGAAGCTTTCTTT	once	TRBV12-3/TRBV12-4	TRBJ1-1	.
CASSLLPGQGVETQYF	TGTGCCAGCAGTTTACTTCCGGGACAGGGAGTAGAGACCCAGTACTTC	.	TRBV27	TRBJ2-5	TRBD1
CSVEVAEGPRYGYTF	TGCAGCGTTGAGGTGGCAGAGGGCCCGCGGTATGGCTACACCTTC	.	TRBV29-1	TRBJ1-2	.
CASSLVSGVTNEQFF	TGTGCCAGCAGCTTGGTCTCAGGGGTGACCAATGAGCAGTTCTTC	.	TRBV5-4	TRBJ2-1	.
CASSFIQGDEQYF	TGTGCCAGCAGTTTTATACAGGGAGACGAGCAGTACTTC	.	TRBV6-5	TRBJ2-7	.
CSAPDGLNTGELFF	TGCAGTGCTCCAGACGGGCTAAACACCGGGGAGCTGTTTTTT	.	TRBV20-1	TRBJ2-2	.
CASSEWGGGTNTNYGYTF	TGTGCCAGCAGTGAATGGGGGGGAGGGACAAATACTAACTATGGCTACACCTTC	.	TRBV25-1	TRBJ1-2	.
CASSGAAGGVEQYF	TGTGCCAGCAGCGGTGCAGCGGGAGGGGTCGAGCAGTACTTC	.	TRBV12-3/TRBV12-4	TRBJ2-7	TRBD2
CASSLGLEAFF	TGTGCCAGCAGTTTAGGACTTGAAGCTTTCTTT	few	TRBV27	TRBJ1-1	.
CASSLWGAQGYTF	TGTGCCAGCAGCTTGTGGGGGGCACAAGGCTACACCTTC	.	TRBV5-5	TRBJ1-2	.
CASEGDFQETQYF	TGTGCCAGCGAGGGGGACTTCCAAGAGACCCAGTACTTC	.	TRBV6-1	TRBJ2-5	.
CASSTPRGENYGYTF	TGTGCCAGCAGTACCCCCCGGGGGGAGAACTATGGCTACACCTTC	.	TRBV28	TRBJ1-2	.
CASIADRDYNEQFF	TGTGCCAGCATCGCGGACAGGGACTACAATGAGCAGTTCTTC	few	TRBV5-8	TRBJ2-1	TRBD1
CASSPRTSRDTQYF	TGTGCCAGCAGCCCCCGGACTAGCCGAGATACGCAGTATTTT	few	TRBV7-2	TRBJ2-3	TRBD2
CASSLTGEGAEAFF	TGTGCCAGCAGTTTGACAGGGGAAGGGGCTGAAGCTTTCTTT	.	TRBV28	TRBJ1-1	TRBD1
CASSQDEKASGNTGELFF	TGTGCCAGCAGCCAAGATGAGAAGGCTAGCGGGAACACCGGGGAGCTGTTTTTT	.	TRBV4-2	TRBJ2-2	TRBD2
CATNSGATNEKLFF	TGTGCCACTAACTCCGGGGCAACTAATGAAAAACTGTTTTTT	once	TRBV15	TRBJ1-4	.
CASSYSQGRNTIYF	TGTGCCAGCAGTTACTCCCAGGGGCGAAACACCATATATTTT	.	TRBV6-5	TRBJ1-3	.
CATGRTSQETQYF	TGTGCCACAGGGAGGACTAGCCAAGAGACCCAGTACTTC	.	TRBV27	TRBJ2-5	TRBD2
CASSISQDDYEQFF	TGTGCCAGTAGTATATCCCAGGACGATTATGAGCAGTTCTTC	.	TRBV19	TRBJ2-1	.
CASSYLRADEQYF	TGTGCCAGCAGTTACCTTCGGGCCGACGAGCAGTACTTC	.	TRBV6-5	TRBJ2-7	.
CAWSSGTSGVYIQYF	TGTGCCTGGAGTTCCGGGACTAGCGGGGTATACATTCAGTACTTC	.	TRBV30	TRBJ2-4	TRBD2
CASSLAGTGFWNTEAFF	TGTGCCAGCAGTTTAGCCGGGACGGGATTTTGGAACACTGAAGCTTTCTTT	.	TRBV28	TRBJ1-1	.
CASSQVGQAVVGETQYF	TGCGCCAGCAGCCAAGTGGGACAGGCGGTGGTGGGGGAGACCCAGTACTTC	.	TRBV4-1	TRBJ2-5	TRBD1
CASSLQGSSYNEQFF	TGTGCCAGCAGCTTACAGGGGAGCTCCTACAATGAGCAGTTCTTC	few	TRBV7-6	TRBJ2-1	.
CASSLPPSGDPGYNEQFF	TGTGCCAGCAGTTTACCGCCCTCAGGGGATCCGGGGTACAATGAGCAGTTCTTC	.	TRBV28	TRBJ2-1	.